This T cell receptor beta chain was observed in a study of blood T cell repertoires in COVID-19. Study background: Nucleic acid was either cDNA or gDNA, and it came from T cells, B-cell-depleted T cells, or PBMCs.

Germline V gene sequence: CDR1 SGHKS, CDR2 YYEKEE (reference sequence). V dropped 4 bases and J dropped 6; count of bases not matched to a gene: 14. The length of the CDR3 is 16 residues. The protocol was immunoSEQ multiplex PCR, while the TCRdb copy is restricted to in-frame clones and leaves out a portion. The repertoire holds 120,000 to 150,000 clones, with about nine tenths as singletons. This chain uses TRBV5-5 with TRBJ2-3; 7 nucleotides match TRBD2. The sequence was collected from a human donor in a cohort sampled during active COVID-19. The sequenced sample was peripheral blood. The DNA for the CDR3 is TGTGCCAGCAGCGCTACCGGGACTACGGCCGAGGATACGCAGTATTTT. As protein: CASSATGTTAEDTQYF.